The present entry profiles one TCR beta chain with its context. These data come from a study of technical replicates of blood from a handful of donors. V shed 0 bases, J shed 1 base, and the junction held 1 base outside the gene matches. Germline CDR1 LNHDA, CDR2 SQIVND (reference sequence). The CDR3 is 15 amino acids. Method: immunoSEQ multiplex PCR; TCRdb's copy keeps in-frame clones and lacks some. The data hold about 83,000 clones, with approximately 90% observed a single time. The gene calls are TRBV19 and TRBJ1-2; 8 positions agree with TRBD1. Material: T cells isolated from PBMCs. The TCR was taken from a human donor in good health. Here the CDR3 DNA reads TGTGCCAGTAGTATAGACAGGGGGCATAACTATGGCTACACCTTC. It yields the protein CASSIDRGHNYGYTF.